Listed here are 20 T cell receptor beta chains from one sample, sequenced in a study of blood T cell repertoires in COVID-19. Assay: immunoSEQ multiplex PCR; the TCRdb copy retains only in-frame clones and omits some. The sample holds about 130,000 clones, about 80% seen once. Sequencing was performed on peripheral blood. The receptor source for this set is an elderly woman with acute or convalescent COVID-19.

The chain joins TRBV11-2 to TRBJ1-2; TRBD1 is a possible D gene (6 bases). The CDR3 is 16 residues long. Germline V gene lookup returns CDR1 SGHAT and CDR2 FQNNGV. Between the trimmed V and J ends, which lost 6 bases and 3 bases, there was a span of 20 bases. The DNA for the CDR3 is TGTGCCAGCAGGGCACAGGGTTTTGAGGGAGACTATGGCTACACCTTC. Translated: CASRAQGFEGDYGYTF.

V usage is TRBV4-1 and J usage is TRBJ1-2; 8 bases match TRBD1. Germline V gene data show CDR1 as MGHRA and CDR2 as YSYEKL. This CDR3 spans 16 amino acids. Germline trimming cut 2 bases from V and 4 bases from J; bases unmatched to any gene: 9. The CDR3 DNA sequence: TGCGCCAGCAGCCAAACAACAGGGGGATCCCCCTATGGCTACACCTTC. Translation: CASSQTTGGSPYGYTF.

The genes are TRBV9 and TRBJ1-5; TRBD1 matches 9 bases. The CDR3 totals 14 residues. The J segment lost 4 bases and the V segment lost 4 bases, leaving 3 bases of the junction unmatched. Germline V gives CDR1 SGDLS, CDR2 YYNGEE. The CDR3 protein is CASSSQGANQPQHF. The CDR3 nucleotides are TGTGCCAGCAGCTCACAGGGGGCGAATCAGCCCCAGCATTTT.

This chain joins TRBV7-2 and TRBJ1-1, with D hard to call. This CDR3 has 16 amino acids. V was shortened by 0 bases and J by 4 bases, with 15 bases between the two germline ends. The germline CDR1 and CDR2 sequences are SGHTA and FQGNSA. For the CDR3, the DNA is TGTGCCAGCAGCTTAGCGGACTCTCCGACCAGCACTGAAGCTTTCTTT. It yields the protein CASSLADSPTSTEAFF.

J is TRBJ2-5 and V is TRBV7-9, with TRBD2 matching over 16 bases. Germline CDR1 reads SEHNR; CDR2 reads FQNEAQ (reference sequence). This CDR3 region has 16 residues. V lost 5 bases to trimming and J lost 7 bases; unmatched junction nucleotides: 7. The CDR3 reads CASSRSGTSGGGTQYF. CDR3 coding DNA: TGTGCCAGCAGCCGTTCCGGGACTAGCGGGGGGGGGACCCAGTACTTC.

The rearrangement links TRBV23-1 to TRBJ1-5; D is unclear. TRBV23-1 is identified as an open reading frame with a role that is uncertain. The CDR3 covers 18 residues. The germline V and J ends were trimmed by 3 bases and 0 bases, with 18 bases remaining between them. The chain's CDR3 is CASSHQALKRVSNQPQHF. For the CDR3, the DNA is TGCGCCAGCAGTCACCAAGCCTTGAAGCGGGTTAGCAATCAGCCCCAGCATTTT.

The chain links TRBV5-1 to TRBJ2-1, with 7 bases aligning to TRBD1. CDR1 and CDR2 from the germline V gene are SGHRS and YFSETQ. The CDR3 covers 17 residues. The V segment lost 5 bases and the J segment 0 bases; nucleotides outside the gene matches: 11. The CDR3 bases are TGCGCCAGCAGGACCAAGGGGGCTTTCAGCTCCTACAATGAGCAGTTCTTC. This gives the protein CASRTKGAFSSYNEQFF.

The rearrangement uses TRBV3-1 (or the pseudogene TRBV3-2) and TRBJ2-5, with D hard to call. The CDR3 spans 14 residues. The germline V and J ends were trimmed by 0 bases and 5 bases, with 10 bases remaining between them. In germline, CDR1 is LGHDT, CDR2 YNNKEL (reference sequence). CDR3 region: CASSQDQRLETQYF. In nucleotides, the CDR3 is TGTGCCAGCAGCCAAGATCAACGACTCGAGACCCAGTACTTC.

CDR3 sequence: CASSADRANTGELFF. The CDR3 DNA is TGCGCCAGCAGCGCCGACAGGGCGAACACCGGGGAGCTGTTTTTT. The rearrangement links TRBV5-1 to TRBJ2-2; 7 nucleotides align to TRBD1. V lost 4 bases and J lost 0; bases outside the gene matches: 3. This CDR3 region has 15 residues. Germline V gives CDR1 SGHRS, CDR2 YFSETQ.

This chain connects TRBV19 to TRBJ1-5; 10 bases map to TRBD1. With V trimmed by 5 bases and J by 6 bases, 7 bases remained unmatched. The germline gives CDR1 LNHDA, CDR2 SQIVND (reference sequence). This CDR3 region has 15 residues. CDR3 amino acids: CASSGGQGYFQPQHF. The CDR3, as DNA: TGTGCCAGTAGTGGGGGACAGGGGTATTTTCAGCCCCAGCATTTT.

The V gene is TRBV12-3 or TRBV12-4, the J gene TRBJ1-5, with D perhaps matching TRBD1 (5 bases). V gave up 6 bases and J gave up 8 bases, with 14 bases separating them. The CDR3 runs to 13 residues. The CDR3: CASSLQGREPQHF. The CDR3 DNA reads TGTGCCAGCAGCCTTCAGGGCCGCGAGCCCCAGCATTTT.

This rearrangement joins TRBV5-5 to TRBJ2-2, with a possible D match to TRBD1 (5 bases). Germline assignment: CDR1 SGHKS and CDR2 YYEKEE (reference sequence). The CDR3 has 14 amino acids. With 7 bases removed from V and 0 bases from J, the gap between germline ends came to 10 bases. The CDR3 region has the DNA TGTGCCAGCGATCAGGGTGCGAACACCGGGGAGCTGTTTTTT. Translation: CASDQGANTGELFF.

As DNA, the CDR3 is TGTGCCAGCAGCTTAGTAAGGACAGATGGAAACACCATATATTTT. It translates to CASSLVRTDGNTIYF. The chain employs TRBV7-2 and TRBJ1-3; TRBD1 might be the D (6 bases). The CDR3 runs to 15 residues. The V end lost 1 base, the J end lost 3 bases, and 10 bases lay between the germline ends. The germline gives CDR1 SGHTA, CDR2 FQGNSA.

This chain connects TRBV29-1 to TRBJ2-7; TRBD1 is a possible D gene (6 bases). The V end lost 4 bases, the J end lost 5 bases, and 30 bases lay between the germline ends. This CDR3 has 18 residues. The germline CDR1 and CDR2 sequences are SQVTM and ANQGSEA. CDR3 region: CSVARPVQGRQTLDEQYF. The CDR3 DNA follows: TGCAGCGTTGCTAGACCAGTACAGGGAAGACAAACCCTCGACGAGCAGTACTTC.

The chain is built from TRBV9 and TRBJ2-2, with 8 bases identical to TRBD1. From germline, CDR1 is SGDLS and CDR2 YYNGEE. The V segment lost 3 bases and the J segment 5 bases; nucleotides outside the gene matches: 9. CDR3 length: 16 amino acids. The CDR3 sequence is CASSALGQARTGELFF. CDR3 DNA sequence: TGTGCCAGCAGCGCCCTGGGACAGGCGAGAACCGGGGAGCTGTTTTTT.

V is TRBV27 and J is TRBJ1-2; TRBD1 aligns across 9 bases. This CDR3 has 15 residues. CDR1 and CDR2 from the germline V gene are MNHEY and SMNVEV (reference sequence). The junction had 10 bases not matched to a gene; V was cut back by 5 bases and J by 6 bases. CDR3 loop: CASSNNRDRADGYTF. The CDR3 nucleotides read TGTGCCAGCAGTAACAACCGGGACAGGGCCGATGGCTACACCTTC.

The chain couples TRBV25-1 to TRBJ2-5, with D perhaps TRBD2 (6 bases). Germline loops: CDR1 MGHDK, CDR2 SYGVNS. The ends were cut back, 2 bases at V and 1 base at J, with 14 bases in the middle. The CDR3 consists of 16 residues. The CDR3 region is CASSERRVALQETQYF. CDR3 DNA: TGTGCCAGCAGTGAAAGGAGGGTAGCTCTCCAAGAGACCCAGTACTTC.

V usage is TRBV15 and J usage is TRBJ1-2; D unclear. There are 16 residues in the CDR3. CDR1 is LNHNV, CDR2 YYDKDF, per germline (reference sequence). Trimming took off 5 bases at V and 3 bases at J, with 19 bases between the two ends. The CDR3 loop is CATSRGGSLSHYGYTF. In nucleotides, the CDR3 is TGTGCCACCAGCCGCGGAGGTAGCCTAAGCCACTATGGCTACACCTTC.

This sequence joins TRBV18 and TRBJ1-1; 7 bases match TRBD1. J lost 1 base, V lost 3 bases, and 11 bases had no gene match. The CDR3 totals 17 residues. Germline CDR1 KGHSH, CDR2 LQKENI. CDR3: CASSPNPGTARNTEAFF. The CDR3 DNA reads as TGTGCCAGCTCACCTAATCCGGGGACAGCCAGGAACACTGAAGCTTTCTTT.

The chain couples TRBV19 to TRBJ1-6, with TRBD1 matching over 8 bases. This CDR3 has 15 amino acids. Germline CDR1 LNHDA, CDR2 SQIVND (reference sequence). Germline trimming cut 7 bases from V and 9 bases from J; bases unmatched to any gene: 11. The CDR3 coding sequence is TGTGCCAGTAATACCCGACAGGGGCAGTCTTCACCCCTCCACTTT. Residues: CASNTRQGQSSPLHF.